Listed below are T cell receptor beta chains from one sample, sequenced in a study of technical replicates of blood from a handful of donors. Assay used: immunoSEQ multiplex PCR; TCRdb lists only in-frame clones, some missing. The sample holds about 99,000 clones, 95% seen once. The material sequenced was T cells isolated from PBMCs. The origin of the receptors is a human donor in good health. CDR3s include the opening cysteine and the closing phenylalanine or tryptophan. The order of the fields is CDR3 DNA, CDR3 protein, CDR3 length, clone size, V gene, J gene, D gene. The D gene is left open where the match is weak. Clone sizes are given selectively: once, few, many, or a class where the clone is expanded.

DNA: TGCGCCAGCAGCTTGGGGCAGGCTACTGGAAACACCATATATTTT
CDR3: CASSLGQATGNTIYF
length: 15
size: .
V: TRBV5-1
J: TRBJ1-3
D: .

DNA: TGTGCCAGCAGAGACCGGGACAGGATAATGAACACTGAAGCTTTCTTT
CDR3: CASRDRDRIMNTEAFF
length: 16
size: .
V: TRBV2
J: TRBJ1-1
D: TRBD1

DNA: TGTGCCAGCAGCTTAGGGGCCCCGACAGCTCGGACCGGGGAGCTGTTTTTT
CDR3: CASSLGAPTARTGELFF
length: 17
size: few
V: TRBV7-9
J: TRBJ2-2
D: .

DNA: TGTGCCAGCAGTTTAGATCAGGGGGTGACAGATACGCAGTATTTT
CDR3: CASSLDQGVTDTQYF
length: 15
size: .
V: TRBV28
J: TRBJ2-3
D: TRBD1

DNA: TGTGCCATCAGTGAGAGGACTAGCGGAGAACATGAGCAGTTCTTC
CDR3: CAISERTSGEHEQFF
length: 15
size: few
V: TRBV10-3
J: TRBJ2-1
D: TRBD2

DNA: TGTGCCAGCAGTCGACAGGGTATGAACACTGAAGCTTTCTTT
CDR3: CASSRQGMNTEAFF
length: 14
size: .
V: TRBV27
J: TRBJ1-1
D: TRBD1

DNA: TGTGCCAGCAGCTTCCCTTTTCCGGGACAGTATGGCTACACCTTC
CDR3: CASSFPFPGQYGYTF
length: 15
size: .
V: TRBV7-9
J: TRBJ1-2
D: TRBD1

DNA: TGTGCCAGCAGTCCCGGACCAACAGGGGACACTGAAGCTTTCTTT
CDR3: CASSPGPTGDTEAFF
length: 15
size: .
V: TRBV2
J: TRBJ1-1
D: TRBD1

DNA: TGTGCCAGCAGTGGACGAAGGACAGGGGACGAAAAACTGTTTTTT
CDR3: CASSGRRTGDEKLFF
length: 15
size: .
V: TRBV6-1
J: TRBJ1-4
D: TRBD1

DNA: TGTGCCAGTAGTAGCCCGGGACAGCAAATTAACTATGGCTACACCTTC
CDR3: CASSSPGQQINYGYTF
length: 16
size: .
V: TRBV19
J: TRBJ1-2
D: TRBD1

DNA: TGCGCCAGCAGCCAAGAAACTAGAGGAGATACGCAGTATTTT
CDR3: CASSQETRGDTQYF
length: 14
size: .
V: TRBV4-1
J: TRBJ2-3
D: .

DNA: TGCGCCAGCAGCTTGGCCACGGTGAACACTGAAGCTTTCTTT
CDR3: CASSLATVNTEAFF
length: 14
size: .
V: TRBV5-1
J: TRBJ1-1
D: .

DNA: TGTGCCAGTAGTAGGGAGGTGGGGCGCGGTTCTGAAAAACTGTTTTTT
CDR3: CASSREVGRGSEKLFF
length: 16
size: .
V: TRBV19
J: TRBJ1-4
D: .

DNA: TGTGCTAGTGGCCAAAGACTAACCAGCGAAAAACTGTTTTTT
CDR3: CASGQRLTSEKLFF
length: 14
size: .
V: TRBV12-5
J: TRBJ1-4
D: .

DNA: TGCGCCAGCAGCTGGGACAGGGCGAACACTGAAGCTTTCTTT
CDR3: CASSWDRANTEAFF
length: 14
size: few
V: TRBV5-1
J: TRBJ1-1
D: TRBD1

DNA: TGTGCCATCAGCTCACAGGGGTCCCCCTACGAGCAGTACTTC
CDR3: CAISSQGSPYEQYF
length: 14
size: .
V: TRBV10-3
J: TRBJ2-7
D: TRBD1

DNA: TGTGCCAGCATCCAGGGTATTTCCACTGAAGCTTTCTTT
CDR3: CASIQGISTEAFF
length: 13
size: .
V: TRBV7-9
J: TRBJ1-1
D: .

DNA: TGTGCCAGCAGCTCTGTGGGGGGGAACACCGGGGAGCTGTTTTTT
CDR3: CASSSVGGNTGELFF
length: 15
size: .
V: TRBV7-9
J: TRBJ2-2
D: .

DNA: TGTGCCAGCAGCCCTGGGGGGGCCCCTAACCAAGAGACCCAGTACTTC
CDR3: CASSPGGAPNQETQYF
length: 16
size: .
V: TRBV9
J: TRBJ2-5
D: .

DNA: TGTGCCAGCAGTTCCAACTACGAGCAGTACTTC
CDR3: CASSSNYEQYF
length: 11
size: .
V: TRBV27
J: TRBJ2-7
D: .

DNA: TGTGCCAGCAGCTTAGGGGCAGCGGCTAACTATGGCTACACCTTC
CDR3: CASSLGAAANYGYTF
length: 15
size: .
V: TRBV7-9
J: TRBJ1-2
D: .

DNA: TGTGCCAGCAGTTTATCCAGGACAGGGGAACAAGAGACCCAGTACTTC
CDR3: CASSLSRTGEQETQYF
length: 16
size: .
V: TRBV27
J: TRBJ2-5
D: TRBD1

DNA: TGTGCCAGCAGTTTACCCGGGACAGAGACCTACGAGCAGTACTTC
CDR3: CASSLPGTETYEQYF
length: 15
size: .
V: TRBV27
J: TRBJ2-7
D: TRBD1

DNA: TGTGCCAGCAGCTCGCCCGGGAGAGGTTATGGCTACACCTTC
CDR3: CASSSPGRGYGYTF
length: 14
size: .
V: TRBV5-5
J: TRBJ1-2
D: .

DNA: TGTGCCAGCAGTTCGACGGCGGGGGCGTACTATGGCTACACCTTC
CDR3: CASSSTAGAYYGYTF
length: 15
size: .
V: TRBV6-6
J: TRBJ1-2
D: .

DNA: TGTGCCAGCAGTTCCTACCGACAGGGTCGATTAGCTAACTATGGCTACACCTTC
CDR3: CASSSYRQGRLANYGYTF
length: 18
size: .
V: TRBV28
J: TRBJ1-2
D: TRBD1

DNA: TGTGGATCCAGGGGGCTTTCCTACGAGCAGTACTTC
CDR3: CGSRGLSYEQYF
length: 12
size: .
V: TRBV7-9
J: TRBJ2-7
D: TRBD1

DNA: TGCAGCGTGGGGACCGGGAGTGGTTTTAGTGGCTACACCTTC
CDR3: CSVGTGSGFSGYTF
length: 14
size: .
V: TRBV29-1
J: TRBJ1-2
D: .

DNA: TGTGCCTGGTCTAGAGGGGGGGACACTGAAGCTTTCTTT
CDR3: CAWSRGGDTEAFF
length: 13
size: .
V: TRBV30
J: TRBJ1-1
D: .

DNA: TGTGCCATCAAGAGGACTGCTAATGAAAAACTGTTTTTT
CDR3: CAIKRTANEKLFF
length: 13
size: .
V: TRBV2
J: TRBJ1-4
D: .

DNA: TGTGCCAGCAGTCTCACTCAGGGTTTGAACACTGAAGCTTTCTTT
CDR3: CASSLTQGLNTEAFF
length: 15
size: .
V: TRBV27
J: TRBJ1-1
D: .

DNA: TGTGCCAGCTACAGGGGCACTAATGAAAAACTGTTTTTT
CDR3: CASYRGTNEKLFF
length: 13
size: .
V: TRBV6-1
J: TRBJ1-4
D: TRBD1

DNA: TGTGCCAGCAGTTTATGGTCAGGGGTCTCTGGAAACACCATATATTTT
CDR3: CASSLWSGVSGNTIYF
length: 16
size: .
V: TRBV28
J: TRBJ1-3
D: .

DNA: TGTGCCAGCAGTGAAATCGGGGGTACCCCTATATACGAGCAGTACTTC
CDR3: CASSEIGGTPIYEQYF
length: 16
size: .
V: TRBV6-1
J: TRBJ2-7
D: .

DNA: TGTGCCAGCAGCTTAGCGCCGGGGAATCAGCCCCAGCATTTT
CDR3: CASSLAPGNQPQHF
length: 14
size: .
V: TRBV7-6
J: TRBJ1-5
D: .

DNA: TGTGCCAGCAGTCCGCCACAGAGCACAGATACGCAGTATTTT
CDR3: CASSPPQSTDTQYF
length: 14
size: .
V: TRBV6-5
J: TRBJ2-3
D: .

DNA: TGCGCCAGCAGCTTGGCCGCCGGGAAGGGATTAGAGACCCAGTACTTC
CDR3: CASSLAAGKGLETQYF
length: 16
size: .
V: TRBV5-1
J: TRBJ2-5
D: .

DNA: TGTGCCAGCAGCGCCTACCAGGGGGCTTACAATGAGCAGTTCTTC
CDR3: CASSAYQGAYNEQFF
length: 15
size: .
V: TRBV5-5
J: TRBJ2-1
D: TRBD1

DNA: TGCGCCAGCAGCTCGGCCGGGACAGGGGGCTTACACGAGCAGTACTTC
CDR3: CASSSAGTGGLHEQYF
length: 16
size: .
V: TRBV5-1
J: TRBJ2-7
D: TRBD1

DNA: TGTGCCAGCAGTCCCGCGAACTATGGTGAGCAGTTCTTC
CDR3: CASSPANYGEQFF
length: 13
size: .
V: TRBV6-1
J: TRBJ2-1
D: .

DNA: TGCGCCAGCAGCCGGGCATCGGGCTCGGGGAGCTACACCTTC
CDR3: CASSRASGSGSYTF
length: 14
size: .
V: TRBV5-1
J: TRBJ1-2
D: .

DNA: TGTGCCAGCAGTTACTCGCGTCTGAACACCGGGGAGCTGTTTTTT
CDR3: CASSYSRLNTGELFF
length: 15
size: .
V: TRBV6-5
J: TRBJ2-2
D: .

DNA: TGTGCCAGCAGTCCCCCCGGGAGTCGGAAGGAGACCCAGTACTTC
CDR3: CASSPPGSRKETQYF
length: 15
size: .
V: TRBV6-6
J: TRBJ2-5
D: .

DNA: TGTGCCAGCAGGGACAGGGTCTACGAGCAGTACTTC
CDR3: CASRDRVYEQYF
length: 12
size: .
V: TRBV27
J: TRBJ2-7
D: TRBD1

DNA: TGTGCCAGCAGCTTAGTAGGGGACACAGATACGCAGTATTTT
CDR3: CASSLVGDTDTQYF
length: 14
size: .
V: TRBV7-6
J: TRBJ2-3
D: .

DNA: TGTGCCAGCGGAATCCGGGACAGGCCAGAAAAACTGTTTTTT
CDR3: CASGIRDRPEKLFF
length: 14
size: .
V: TRBV2
J: TRBJ1-4
D: TRBD1